This T cell receptor (beta chain) was identified during a study of T cells in Graves' hyperthyroidism and ophthalmopathy. Looked up from germline, CDR1 is SEHNR and CDR2 is FQNEAQ (reference sequence). J was trimmed by 6 bases and V by 2 bases; bases with no gene match: 4. The CDR3 sequence is 14 residues long. Amplified regions were TCR beta CDR3 sequences from RNA transcripts. HTBI primers drove first-round RT-PCR of the TCR CDR3. MiXCR, run by TCRdb on the multiplex PCR reads, gives a single entry per CDR3 protein. The data show about 720,000 distinct CDR3 sequences, about 17% seen once. Each 10 ml fresh peripheral blood draw supplied the PBMCs.

The chain uses TRBV7-9 and TRBJ2-3; 8 bases align to TRBD1. Material for sequencing was blood. The TCR was taken from a man between 18 and 35 years old with Graves' hyperthyroidism. CDR3 loop: CASSLFRDRDTQYF. The CDR3 nucleotides are TGTGCCAGCAGCTTATTCAGGGACAGGGATACGCAGTATTTT.